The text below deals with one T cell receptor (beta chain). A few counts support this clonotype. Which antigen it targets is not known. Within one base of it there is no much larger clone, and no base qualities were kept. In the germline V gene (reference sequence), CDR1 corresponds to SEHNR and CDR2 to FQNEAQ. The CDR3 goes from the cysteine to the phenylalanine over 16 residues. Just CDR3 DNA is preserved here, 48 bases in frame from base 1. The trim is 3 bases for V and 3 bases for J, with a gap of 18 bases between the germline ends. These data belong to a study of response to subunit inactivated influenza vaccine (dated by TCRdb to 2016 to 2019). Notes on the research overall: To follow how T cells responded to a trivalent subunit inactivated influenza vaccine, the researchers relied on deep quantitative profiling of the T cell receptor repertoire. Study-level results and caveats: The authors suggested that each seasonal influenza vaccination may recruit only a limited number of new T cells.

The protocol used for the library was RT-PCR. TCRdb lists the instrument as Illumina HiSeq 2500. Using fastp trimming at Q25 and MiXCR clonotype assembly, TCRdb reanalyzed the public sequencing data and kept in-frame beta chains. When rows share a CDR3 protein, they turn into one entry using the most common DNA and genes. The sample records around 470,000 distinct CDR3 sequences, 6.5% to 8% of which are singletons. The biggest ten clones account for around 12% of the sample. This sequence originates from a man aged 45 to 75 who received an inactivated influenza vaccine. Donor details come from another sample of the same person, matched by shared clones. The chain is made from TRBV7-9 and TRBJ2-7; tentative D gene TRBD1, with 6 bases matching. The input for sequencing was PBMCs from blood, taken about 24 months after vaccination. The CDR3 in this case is CASSFRGSERGYEQYF. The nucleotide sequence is TGTGCCAGCAGCTTCAGGGGCTCGGAAAGGGGCTACGAGCAGTACTTC.